This T cell receptor (beta chain) derives from a study of T cells in Graves' hyperthyroidism and ophthalmopathy. Isolation of PBMCs was performed on around 9.7 ml fresh peripheral blood. This CDR3 is built from 16 residues. V dropped 4 bases and J dropped 4; count of bases not matched to a gene: 10. The germline gives CDR1 SGHAT, CDR2 FQNNGV. At least ten counts were recorded for this clonotype. The source material, RNA transcripts, was used to amplify TCR beta CDR3 regions. RT-PCR in the first round (using the HTBI primer set) targeted the TCR CDR3. TCRdb redid the calling of the multiplex PCR reads with MiXCR, one entry per CDR3 protein. The table lists under 700,000 distinct CDR3 sequences, about a sixth of them singletons.

Material: blood. This sequence was found in a woman in her late teens or twenties with Graves' hyperthyroidism. The genes are TRBV11-2 and TRBJ1-2; the match to TRBD1 covers 9 bases. CDR3 bases: TGTGCCAGCAGCTCTCCCTCCGGGACAGGGCCCTATGGCTACACCTTC. Protein: CASSSPSGTGPYGYTF.